This T cell receptor beta chain was captured by sequencing in a study of blood T cell repertoires in COVID-19. Background on the study: Some COVID-19 samples were acute and others convalescent; all came from the United States, Italy and Spain. The analysed material was cDNA or gDNA that came from T cells, B-cell-depleted T cells, or PBMCs.

In this sample, this clone turned up a few times. As originally analysed: By means of reference gene primer amplification, nucleated cell counts were estimated. Assay used: immunoSEQ multiplex PCR; TCRdb lists only in-frame clones, some missing. Clonal size and the V and J genes are those of that table, whereas D and trimming came from the DNA. Among 250,000 or so clones listed, about 89% were seen once. Trimming removed 6 bases at V and 0 bases at J, with 9 bases between. This CDR3 has 13 residues. CDR1 is SGHDT, CDR2 YYEEEE, per germline. This clonotype originated in a man in his forties with active or convalescent COVID-19. The chain couples TRBV5-6 to TRBJ1-1; D may be TRBD1 (5 bases). The sample consisted of peripheral blood. As DNA, the CDR3 is TGTGCCAGCAAACCACAGGTGAACACTGAAGCTTTCTTT. This gives the protein CASKPQVNTEAFF.